This T cell receptor beta chain was retrieved from a study of beta chain features in type 1 diabetes (dated by TCRdb to 2016 to 2019). About the full investigation: Mean age, gender distribution, total cell number and subset yield were not different between patients and healthy donors. Regulatory and stem cell-like memory subsets were isolated from only 8 patients and roughly 8 healthy donors, whereas naive and central memory subsets came from all 28 donors. In the study, TCRB repertoires of sorted circulating CD4+ T cell subsets from recently diagnosed type 1 diabetes patients were compared with those of matched healthy donors. A total of around 110,000,000 sorted cells were examined across all samples, and RNA yield correlated strongly with the number of cells per subset.

The V end loses 5 bases and the J end loses 9 bases, and a stretch of 10 bases separates them. CDR1 is given as SGHTA and CDR2 as FQGNSA, both from the germline V gene. From its cysteine to its phenylalanine, the CDR3 spans 11 amino acids. Of the read, only the CDR3 DNA is kept; its 33 bases are in frame from base 1. Each donor gave one peripheral blood draw, averaging roughly 100 mL, which was collected into heparinised tubes. Naive, central memory, regulatory and stem cell-like memory CD4+ T cells were sorted on a BD FACSAria II using a panel including CD45RO, CCR7, CD25, CD127, CD95 and CD27. A purity above 95% was achieved for all sorted populations. PBMCs were separated immediately by Lymphoprep density gradient centrifugation and were stained directly, without being cultured. Samples were stained and sorted in pairs, with one healthy donor and one patient per experiment, so that batch effects were minimized.

In its sample, this clone was seen a few times. This receptor's antigen is unknown. Nothing much larger sits one base from this clone, and base qualities are not available. All of the isolated RNA was reverse transcribed with the High Capacity cDNA Reverse Transcription Kit, so expressed TCRB transcripts were sequenced. Naive, central memory and regulatory T cell samples underwent deep immunoSEQ sequencing, averaging around 3.7 million total reads per sample. Sorted cells were lysed in RLT buffer, and RNA was extracted using DNase-treated RNeasy Micro or Mini kits according to cell number. Each cell subset was processed on its own to prevent cross-contamination, while patient and healthy donor samples were processed together. Using the immunoSEQ multiplex PCR, TCRB sequences were amplified from cDNA into 87-bp fragments spanning the CDR3 region. The amplicons were sequenced using the Illumina HiSeq platform. The source study handled its data this way. Synthetic template baselines were used to correct PCR bias computationally, reads within Hamming distance 2 were collapsed together, and singletons that could not be merged were discarded. Reads were aligned against IMGT to assign V, D and J genes, CDR3 length and insertions or deletions at six rearrangement sites. Within each subset, clonotype counts were normalized to sorted cell number, and only after that were true diversity and Gini coefficients computed with the tcR R package. The overlap coefficient, calculated on TCRB nucleotide sequences, was used to quantify repertoire sharing. As a proxy for the pre-selection repertoire, out-of-frame TCRB sequences from naive cells were analyzed. TCRdb took this table from immuneACCESS and kept in-frame rearrangements with V and J called. Such tables lack part of the clones; where checked against another copy, unresolved V genes explain under half of the gap, and the rest is unexplained. V and J calls and clone size are as listed in that table; D and trimming were resolved from the DNA. Here the sample has 200,000 to 300,000 clones; approximately 11% occur a single time. The top ten hold about 0.018% of the sample.

On the study overall, not on this receptor specifically: Because the HLA sub-analyses included only small numbers of individuals, any influence of HLA type on TCRB rearrangement was left unresolved. Because cDNA was sequenced instead of genomic DNA, activated cells with high expression could be over-represented, although the groups did not differ in activation or CD3 levels. PCR may preferentially amplify shorter templates, but because patient and control samples were amplified and corrected together, any resulting skew would affect both groups equally. A moderate but significant shortening of TCRB CDR3 length was observed in type 1 diabetes patients in all four CD4+ subsets. Naive, central memory and regulatory TCRB repertoires appeared more similar among patients than among healthy donors. Patients with type 1 diabetes made fewer insertions and deleted more nucleotides at VDJ recombination sites, implying thymic rearrangement abnormalities.

Recombination joined TRBV7-2 with TRBJ2-5, with the D segment identity uncertain. Specimen: naive CD4+ T cells from blood. Reading the label with the study, this specimen's cell subset or site is: true naive CD4+ T cells. This clonotype originated in a man aged 30 to 45 with type 1 diabetes. The CDR3: CASSPVEAQYF. The base sequence is TGTGCCAGCAGCCCAGTCGAGGCCCAGTACTTC.